This T cell receptor beta chain originates from a study of immune cell composition in non-small cell lung cancer. The table came from immunoSEQ multiplex PCR; TCRdb's copy has only in-frame clones and leaves some out. The sample has around 9,000 clones, roughly 77% seen once. Points from the study as a whole: 75% of squamous and about 31% of adenocarcinoma cases had tumour-associated clones >0.5%. Dominant in vivo tumour-associated clones were not shown to share tumour-reactive sequences.

The CDR3 sequence is 15 residues long. Germline lookup yields CDR1 MNHEY and CDR2 SMNVEV (reference sequence). Unmatched junction bases numbered 2, after V lost 2 bases and J lost 2 bases. Details on this clone: As yet, its antigen is unknown.

Normal lung sampling was at least 3 cm from the tumour, as distant as possible. The material sequenced was non-adjacent lung tissue. The chain employs TRBV27 and TRBJ1-2; 10 bases line up with TRBD1. The source is a human donor with non-small cell lung cancer. The CDR3 nucleotides read TGTGCCAGCAGTTTAAGACAGGGGGCGAACTATGGCTACACCTTC. Its protein is CASSLRQGANYGYTF.